This TCR beta chain appears in the sequencing data of a study of blood T cell repertoires in COVID-19. Study-level background: COVID-19 samples collected from the United States, Italy and Spain covered acute and convalescent phases.

The CDR3 totals 13 residues. Germline loops: CDR1 MDHEN, CDR2 SYDVKM. V was cut by 2 bases and J by 7 bases, with 9 bases left in between. Original data processing: Using reference gene primer amplification, nucleated cell counts were estimated. TCRdb's copy holds only in-frame clones and misses some; the assay was immunoSEQ multiplex PCR. D and trimming come from the DNA, and the V and J calls and clone size come from that table. Among hundreds of thousands of clones listed, approximately 81% were seen once. The origin of this receptor is a man aged 35 to 55 with acute or convalescent COVID-19. The sample taken for sequencing was peripheral blood. The gene calls are TRBV28 and TRBJ2-1, with a tentative D call TRBD2 (5 bases). The CDR3 region has the DNA TGTGCCAGCAGTTTAAGGCGCGGGAATGAGCAGTTCTTC. Protein product: CASSLRRGNEQFF.